This TCR beta chain is drawn from a study of blood T cell repertoires in COVID-19. This clone was counted once. Recruited during active infection, patients (from Seattle) were subsequently followed longitudinally. The CDR3 consists of 16 residues. Germline assignment: CDR1 SGHDT and CDR2 YYEEEE. Trimming took 5 bases from V and 5 from J; bases not matched to a gene: 10. Repertoires were generated with immunoSEQ multiplex PCR, while TCRdb's copy carries only in-frame clones and drops some. Here the sample spans 100,000 to 150,000 clones, approximately 74% being singletons. The sequence was collected from a man older than 75 with COVID-19, enrolled during active disease. Source material: peripheral blood. The genes are TRBV5-6 and TRBJ2-2; 9 bases align to TRBD1. DNA for the CDR3: TGTGCCAGCAGGACCTCGGACAGGGGTCGAACCGGGGAGCTGTTTTTT. This gives the protein CASRTSDRGRTGELFF.